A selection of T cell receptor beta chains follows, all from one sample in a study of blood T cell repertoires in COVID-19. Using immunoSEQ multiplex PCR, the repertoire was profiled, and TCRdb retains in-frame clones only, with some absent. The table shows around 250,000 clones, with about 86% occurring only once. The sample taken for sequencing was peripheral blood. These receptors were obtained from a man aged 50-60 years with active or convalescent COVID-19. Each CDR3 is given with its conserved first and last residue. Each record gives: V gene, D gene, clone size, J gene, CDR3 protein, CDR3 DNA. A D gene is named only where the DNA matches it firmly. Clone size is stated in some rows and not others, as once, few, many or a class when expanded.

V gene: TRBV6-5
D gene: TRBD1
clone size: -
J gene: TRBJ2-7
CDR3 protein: CASSYSDRGYEQYF
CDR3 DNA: TGTGCCAGCAGTTACTCGGACAGGGGTTACGAGCAGTACTTC

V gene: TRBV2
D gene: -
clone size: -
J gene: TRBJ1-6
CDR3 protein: CASSQKSTSPLHF
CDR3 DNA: TGTGCCAGCAGCCAGAAATCCACTTCACCCCTCCACTTT

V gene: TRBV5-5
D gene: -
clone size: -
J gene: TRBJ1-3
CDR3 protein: CASSLVGGGNTIYF
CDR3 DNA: TGTGCCAGCAGCTTGGTAGGAGGTGGAAACACCATATATTTT

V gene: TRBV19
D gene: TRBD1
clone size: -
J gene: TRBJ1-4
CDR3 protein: CATRDRGSEKLFF
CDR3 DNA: TGTGCCACTCGGGACAGGGGAAGTGAAAAACTGTTTTTT

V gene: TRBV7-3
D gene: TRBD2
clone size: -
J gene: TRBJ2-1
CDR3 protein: CASSLRLAGGLHNEQFF
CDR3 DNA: TGTGCCAGCAGCTTAAGGCTAGCGGGGGGCCTTCACAATGAGCAGTTCTTC

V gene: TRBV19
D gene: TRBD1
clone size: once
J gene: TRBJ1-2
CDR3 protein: CASSIAGQGSANYGYTF
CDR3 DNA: TGTGCCAGTAGTATAGCAGGACAGGGATCGGCTAACTATGGCTACACCTTC

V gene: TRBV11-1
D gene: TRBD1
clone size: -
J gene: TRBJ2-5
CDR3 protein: CASSLADRGGQETQYF
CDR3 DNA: TGTGCCAGCAGCTTAGCCGACAGGGGGGGTCAAGAGACCCAGTACTTC

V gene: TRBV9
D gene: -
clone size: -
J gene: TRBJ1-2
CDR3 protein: CASSLAEGANYGYTF
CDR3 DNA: TGTGCCAGCAGCTTAGCCGAGGGGGCTAACTATGGCTACACCTTC

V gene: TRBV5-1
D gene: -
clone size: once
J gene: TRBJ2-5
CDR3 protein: CASSLHQGETQYF
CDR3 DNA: TGCGCCAGCAGCTTGCATCAGGGAGAGACCCAGTACTTC

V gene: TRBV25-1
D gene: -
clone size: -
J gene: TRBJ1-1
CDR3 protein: CASFWVCGLTEAFF
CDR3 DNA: TGTGCCAGTTTTTGGGTTTGCGGCCTCACTGAAGCTTTCTTT

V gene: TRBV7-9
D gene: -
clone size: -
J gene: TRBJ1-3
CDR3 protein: CASSLGGGSGNTIYF
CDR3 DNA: TGTGCCAGCAGCTTAGGGGGCGGCTCTGGAAACACCATATATTTT

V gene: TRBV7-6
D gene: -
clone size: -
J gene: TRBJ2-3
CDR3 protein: CASSLDRGTDTQYF
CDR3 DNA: TGTGCCAGCAGCTTAGACAGGGGCACAGATACGCAGTATTTT

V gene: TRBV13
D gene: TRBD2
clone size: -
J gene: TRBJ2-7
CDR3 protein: CASSLNGGGLSYEQYF
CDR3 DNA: TGTGCCAGCAGCTTAAATGGCGGGGGGCTGTCCTACGAGCAGTACTTC

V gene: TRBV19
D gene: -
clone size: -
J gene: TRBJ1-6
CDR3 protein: CASTGQSSYNSPLHF
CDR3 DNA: TGTGCCAGTACCGGACAGTCGTCTTATAATTCACCCCTCCACTTT

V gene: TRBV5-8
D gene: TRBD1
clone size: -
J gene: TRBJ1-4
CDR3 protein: CASSSPGQPSEKLFF
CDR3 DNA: TGTGCCAGCAGCTCGCCGGGACAGCCCTCTGAAAAACTGTTTTTT

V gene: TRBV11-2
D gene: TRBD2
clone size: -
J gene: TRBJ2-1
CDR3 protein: CASSRGGDPYNEQFF
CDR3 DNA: TGTGCCAGCAGCCGGGGGGGGGACCCCTACAATGAGCAGTTCTTC

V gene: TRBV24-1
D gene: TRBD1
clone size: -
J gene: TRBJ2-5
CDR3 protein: CATSPGQGLETQYF
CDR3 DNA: TGTGCCACCAGTCCCGGACAGGGGTTGGAGACCCAGTACTTC

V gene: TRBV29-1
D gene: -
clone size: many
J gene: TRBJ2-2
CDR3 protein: CSAGGGGNTGELFF
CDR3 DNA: TGCAGCGCCGGGGGCGGGGGGAACACCGGGGAGCTGTTTTTT

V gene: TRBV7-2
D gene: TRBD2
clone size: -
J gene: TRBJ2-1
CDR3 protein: CASSLAGGGRYNEQFF
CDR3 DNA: TGTGCCAGCAGCTTAGCGGGCGGGGGGAGATACAATGAGCAGTTCTTC

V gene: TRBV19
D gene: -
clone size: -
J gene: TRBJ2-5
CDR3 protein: CASSRQVQETQYF
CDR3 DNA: TGTGCCAGTAGTAGACAGGTCCAAGAGACCCAGTACTTC

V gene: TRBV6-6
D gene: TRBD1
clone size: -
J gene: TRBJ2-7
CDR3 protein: CASSPSGQGSHEQYF
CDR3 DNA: TGTGCCAGCAGTCCCTCGGGACAGGGTTCCCACGAGCAGTACTTC

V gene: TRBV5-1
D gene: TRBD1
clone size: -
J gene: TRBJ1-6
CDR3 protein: CASSSSDPGGSYNSPLHF
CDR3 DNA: TGCGCCAGCAGCTCTTCCGACCCAGGGGGCTCCTATAATTCACCCCTCCACTTT

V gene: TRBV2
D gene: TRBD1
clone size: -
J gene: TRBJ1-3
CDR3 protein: CASRELQGISGNTIYF
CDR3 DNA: TGTGCCAGCAGAGAGTTACAGGGGATTTCTGGAAACACCATATATTTT

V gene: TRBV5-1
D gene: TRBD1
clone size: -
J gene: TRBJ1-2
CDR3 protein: CASSTSPGQGLKGYGYTF
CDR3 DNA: TGCGCCAGCAGCACCAGTCCGGGACAGGGATTAAAGGGGTATGGCTACACCTTC

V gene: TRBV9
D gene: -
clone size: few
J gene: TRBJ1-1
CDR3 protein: CASSARLLGPTEAFF
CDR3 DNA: TGTGCCAGCAGCGCCCGACTTCTGGGGCCCACTGAAGCTTTCTTT

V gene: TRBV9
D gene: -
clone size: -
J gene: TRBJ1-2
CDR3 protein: CASSVENRGFYGYTF
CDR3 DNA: TGTGCCAGCAGCGTAGAAAATCGAGGATTCTATGGCTACACCTTC

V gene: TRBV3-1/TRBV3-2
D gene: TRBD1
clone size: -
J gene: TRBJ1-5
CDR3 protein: CASSQMGQGNQPQHF
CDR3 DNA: TGTGCCAGCAGCCAGATGGGACAGGGGAATCAGCCCCAGCATTTT

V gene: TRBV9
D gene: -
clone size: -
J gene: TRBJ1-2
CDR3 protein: CASSATGKGYTF
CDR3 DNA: TGTGCCAGCAGCGCTACAGGGAAAGGCTACACCTTC

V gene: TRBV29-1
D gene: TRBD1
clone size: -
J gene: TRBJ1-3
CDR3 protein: CSAGQGTDGNTIYF
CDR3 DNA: TGCAGCGCCGGACAGGGAACGGATGGAAACACCATATATTTT